The present T cell receptor (beta chain) was sequenced within a study of blood T cell repertoires in COVID-19 (TCRdb year 2020). The study in broad terms: Collaborator samples came from the United States, Italy and Spain and covered acute and convalescent phases of COVID-19. Sample metadata almost always included a de-identified subject ID, COVID-19 status, age in years and sex. Where available, HLA class I and class II types were obtained from metadata supplied by the sample provider rather than from assay-based typing. The repertoires were released in a freely available public database intended as a resource for research on the immune response to SARS-CoV-2. Samples were obtained from the ongoing ImmuneRACE study (first 160 participants) and from some 1,300 subjects provided by 6 global collaborators. The dataset comprised deeply sampled blood TCRbeta repertoires from subjects exposed to, actively infected with, or recovered from COVID-19. The prospective study material was composed of cDNA or gDNA derived from T cells, B-cell-depleted T cells, or PBMCs.

Whole blood was collected in K2EDTA tubes by collaborating institutions according to the institutions' own protocols. For TCRbeta analysis, collaborators shipped samples in one of three forms: frozen whole blood, isolated PBMCs, or DNA extracted from either of those sample types. Points on this clone: Which antigen it targets is not known. Base qualities are missing; no much larger clone stands one base away.

The study at large found these results: How much clinical and demographic metadata was included differed by source and by participant, and the metadata was provided uncurated.

The germline V gene supplies CDR1 MNHEY and CDR2 SVGAGI. The cysteine opens and the phenylalanine closes a CDR3 of 15 amino acids. The DNA shown is the 45-base CDR3, in frame from base 1. A distance of 17 bases separates the germline ends of V and J, which lose 0 bases and 12 bases respectively. The immunoSEQ Assay, a bias-controlled multiplex PCR, was used to amplify TCRbeta CDR3 regions from genomic DNA. The authors processed their data as follows. The number of nucleated cells in each sample was estimated by amplification of reference gene primers within the assay. Sequence reads were collapsed and filtered to measure the absolute abundance of every unique TCRbeta CDR3 rearrangement. For each sample, productive Simpson clonality was calculated as the square root of Simpson's diversity index over productive rearrangements. Sourced from immuneACCESS, this table was stored by TCRdb with only in-frame sequences that have V and J called. A share of the clones is absent; for the studies checked, an unresolved V gene accounts for under half, and the remainder has no known explanation. Clone size and V and J calls were adopted from that table, with D and trimming inferred from the DNA. In all, the sample holds 200,000 to 250,000 clones, and roughly 90% of those were seen once. 2.7% of the sample is held by the ten biggest clonotypes.

The TCR was taken from an older woman with acute or convalescent COVID-19. Material: peripheral blood. The chain joins TRBV6-5 to TRBJ1-4; confidence is insufficient to name the D gene. The CDR3: CASSYSIQQAAELFF. The DNA is as follows: TGTGCCAGCAGTTACTCGATACAGCAAGCAGCGGAACTGTTTTTT.